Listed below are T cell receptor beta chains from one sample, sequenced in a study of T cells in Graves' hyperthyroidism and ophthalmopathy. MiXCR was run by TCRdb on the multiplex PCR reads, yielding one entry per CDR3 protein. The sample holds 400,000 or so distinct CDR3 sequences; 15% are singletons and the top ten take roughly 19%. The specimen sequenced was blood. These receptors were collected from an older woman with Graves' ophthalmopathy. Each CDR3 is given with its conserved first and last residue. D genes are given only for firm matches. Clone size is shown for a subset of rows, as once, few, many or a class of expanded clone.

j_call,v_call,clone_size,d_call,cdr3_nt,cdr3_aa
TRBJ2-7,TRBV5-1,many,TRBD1,TGCGCCAGCAGCTTTGGGGGACAGGGAGGGTACGAGCAGTACTTC,CASSFGGQGGYEQYF
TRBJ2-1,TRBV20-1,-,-,TGCAGTGCTAGAGATCGGGGGTCGAGCTCCTACAATGAGCAGTTCTTC,CSARDRGSSSYNEQFF
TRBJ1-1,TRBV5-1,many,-,TGCGCCAGCAGCTTGGTACCGGGTACTGAAGCTTTCTTT,CASSLVPGTEAFF
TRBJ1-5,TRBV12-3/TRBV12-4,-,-,TGTGCCAGCAGCGGCCGGGACATTAGCAATCAGCCCCAGCATTTT,CASSGRDISNQPQHF
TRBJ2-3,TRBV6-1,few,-,TGTGCCAGCGGATCTCCGGGGGCGGAAGATACGCAGTATTTT,CASGSPGAEDTQYF
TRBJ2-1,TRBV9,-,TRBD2,TGTGCCAGCAGCCCTCGACTAGCGGGAGAGGGGGAGCAGTTCTTC,CASSPRLAGEGEQFF
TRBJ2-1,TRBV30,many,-,TGTGCCTGGAGTGTACTTGCAACCTTCGGCAATGAGCAGTTCTTC,CAWSVLATFGNEQFF
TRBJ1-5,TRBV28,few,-,TGTGCCAACAGCCTCACGGCAGTGGGCCTTTCGGCCCAGCATTTT,CANSLTAVGLSAQHF
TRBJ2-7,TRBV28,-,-,TGTGCCAGCAGTTCCCCTCTAGGGATCGGCCGCGAGCAGTACTTC,CASSSPLGIGREQYF
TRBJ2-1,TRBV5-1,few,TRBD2,TGCGCCAGCAGCGCCGCGGGGGGCGGTGAGCAGTTCTTC,CASSAAGGGEQFF
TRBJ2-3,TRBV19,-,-,TGTGCCAGTAGTTCCAATAGGGAGACAGATACGCAGTATTTT,CASSSNRETDTQYF
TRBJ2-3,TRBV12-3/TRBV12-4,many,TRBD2,TGTGCCAGCTCATCACCGGGACTAGCGGTACTAGATACGCAGTATTTT,CASSSPGLAVLDTQYF
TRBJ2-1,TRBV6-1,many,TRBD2,TGTGCCAGCGGCAGCGGGAGGGTCTATGAGCAGTTCTTC,CASGSGRVYEQFF
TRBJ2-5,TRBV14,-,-,TGTGCCAGCAGCCAATTCCTCAGCGCAGGGCTCCAAGAGACCCAGTACTTC,CASSQFLSAGLQETQYF
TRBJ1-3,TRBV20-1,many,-,TGCAGTGCTAGAGGAATTCCGCCGTCGGGAAACACCATATATTTT,CSARGIPPSGNTIYF
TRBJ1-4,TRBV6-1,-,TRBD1,TGTGCCACAGGAGTGTCCAGGGGGAATGAAAAACTGTTTTTT,CATGVSRGNEKLFF
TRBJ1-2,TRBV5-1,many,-,TGCGCCAGCAGCTTATCAGGGGACTATGGCTACACCTTC,CASSLSGDYGYTF
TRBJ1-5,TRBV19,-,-,TGTGCCAGTAGTATTCGGTTGACGGATCAGCCCCAGCATTTT,CASSIRLTDQPQHF
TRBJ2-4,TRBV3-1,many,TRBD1,TGTGCCAGCAGTCCTCCGACAGGGGAAAACATTCAGTACTTC,CASSPPTGENIQYF
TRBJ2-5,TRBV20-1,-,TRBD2,TGCAGTGCTAGAGATAGGGGCGGGAGGGCCGCAAGAGAGACCCAGTACTTC,CSARDRGGRAARETQYF
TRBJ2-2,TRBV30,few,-,TGTGCCTGGAGTTGGGGTAGGAACACCGGGGAGCTGTTTTTT,CAWSWGRNTGELFF
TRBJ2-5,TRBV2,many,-,TGTGCCAGCAGTCCCCGGCCTAGCGAGACCCAGTACTTC,CASSPRPSETQYF
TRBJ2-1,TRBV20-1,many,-,TGCAGTGCTAGCAGCAGCGGACTCCTCCGGGGGGAGCAGTTCTTC,CSASSSGLLRGEQFF
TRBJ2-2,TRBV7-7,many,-,TGTGCCAGCAGCCCACACCTCACCGGGGAGCTGTTTTTT,CASSPHLTGELFF
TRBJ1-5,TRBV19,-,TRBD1,TGTGCCAGTAGTATAGTTATGGGACAGCGGGGAAATCAGCCCCAGCATTTT,CASSIVMGQRGNQPQHF
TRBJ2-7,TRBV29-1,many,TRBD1,TGCAGCGTTGAATCGGGACAGGCTTCTCGCGAGCAGTACTTC,CSVESGQASREQYF
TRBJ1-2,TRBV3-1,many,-,TGTGCCAGCAGCCAAGTTGCAGGGGCCGATAACTATGGCTACACCTTC,CASSQVAGADNYGYTF
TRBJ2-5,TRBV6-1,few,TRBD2,TGTGCCAGCAGTCCCCTCGGGGAGGGGTTTCGAGAGACCCAGTACTTC,CASSPLGEGFRETQYF
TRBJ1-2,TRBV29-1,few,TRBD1,TGCAGCGTTGGGGAGCCCAGGGGGCTTGGTGGCTACACCTTC,CSVGEPRGLGGYTF
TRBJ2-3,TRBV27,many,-,TGTGCCAGCAGTCCCGCCGCAGCGGCTGAAAAGGGCACAGATACGCAGTATTTT,CASSPAAAAEKGTDTQYF
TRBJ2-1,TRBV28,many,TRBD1,TGTGCCAGCAGTGCCTTTTGGGACAGGGTCAATGAGCAGTTCTTC,CASSAFWDRVNEQFF
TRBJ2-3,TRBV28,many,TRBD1,TGTGCCAGCAGCCCACCGGGACAGGGGAGAGATACGCAGTATTTT,CASSPPGQGRDTQYF
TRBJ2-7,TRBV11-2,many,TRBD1,TGTGCCAGCAGCCCCCTTTGGACAGGACGTCGGGAGCAGTACTTC,CASSPLWTGRREQYF
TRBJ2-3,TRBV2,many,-,TGTGCCAGCAGTGTGGAGTACACAGATACGCAGTATTTT,CASSVEYTDTQYF
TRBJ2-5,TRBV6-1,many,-,TGTGCCAGCAGTGAAGCAGGAGAGACCCAGTACTTC,CASSEAGETQYF
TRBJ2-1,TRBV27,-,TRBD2,TGTGCCAGCAGTAACCCGGGACTACCTCCCTACAATGAGCAGTTCTTC,CASSNPGLPPYNEQFF
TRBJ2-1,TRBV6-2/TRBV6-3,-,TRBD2,TGTGCCAGCAGTTACCCCACTAGCGGGACCTACAATGAGCAGTTCTTC,CASSYPTSGTYNEQFF
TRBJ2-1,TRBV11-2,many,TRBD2,TGTGCCAGCAGAGGGACTAGCGGGAGAAACAATGAGCAGTTCTTC,CASRGTSGRNNEQFF
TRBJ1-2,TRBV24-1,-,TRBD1,TGTGCCACCAGTGTGATCGCAGGGGGAGGCTACACCTTC,CATSVIAGGGYTF
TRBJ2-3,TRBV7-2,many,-,TGTGCCACCAAGGAGGGGAGTGGCACAGATACGCAGTATTTT,CATKEGSGTDTQYF
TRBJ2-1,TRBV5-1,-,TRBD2,TGCGCCAGCACCCCCGGACTAGCGGGAGTCATGGGGAATGAGCAGTTCTTC,CASTPGLAGVMGNEQFF
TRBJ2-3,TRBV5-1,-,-,TGCGCCAGCAGCTTGGCCGGAGGGGGCGGTCAGACAGATACGCAGTATTTT,CASSLAGGGGQTDTQYF
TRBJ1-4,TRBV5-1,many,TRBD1,TGCGCCAGCAGCTTGGACAGGGGGACAAAACTGTTTTTT,CASSLDRGTKLFF